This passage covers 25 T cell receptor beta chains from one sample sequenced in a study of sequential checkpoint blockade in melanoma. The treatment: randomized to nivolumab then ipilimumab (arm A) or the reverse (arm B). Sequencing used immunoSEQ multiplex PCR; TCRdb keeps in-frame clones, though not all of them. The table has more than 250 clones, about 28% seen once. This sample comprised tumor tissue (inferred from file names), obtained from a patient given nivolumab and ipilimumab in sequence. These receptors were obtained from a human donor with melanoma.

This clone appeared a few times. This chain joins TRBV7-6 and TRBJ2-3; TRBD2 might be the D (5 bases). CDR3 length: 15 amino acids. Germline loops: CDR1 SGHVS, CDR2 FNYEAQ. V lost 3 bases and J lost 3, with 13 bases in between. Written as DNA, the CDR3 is TGTGCCAGCAGCTTGGGCGGGTTTGTGACAGATACGCAGTATTTT. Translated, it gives CASSLGGFVTDTQYF.

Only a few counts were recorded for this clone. The CDR3 DNA is TGTGCCAGCAGCTTGGTGGCAGGGGCCAACACAGATACGCAGTATTTT. This encodes CASSLVAGANTDTQYF. The V gene is TRBV11-3, the J gene TRBJ2-3; possibly TRBD1 for D (6 bases). The CDR3 spans 16 residues. Per germline, CDR1 SGHNT and CDR2 YENEEA. Trimming cost V 3 bases and J 2 bases, with 15 bases left between them.

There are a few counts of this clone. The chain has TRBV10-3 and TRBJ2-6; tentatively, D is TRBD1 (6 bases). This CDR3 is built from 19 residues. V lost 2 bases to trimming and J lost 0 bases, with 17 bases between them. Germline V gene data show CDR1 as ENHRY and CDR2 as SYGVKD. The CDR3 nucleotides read TGTGCCATCAGTGAGCCAGGGGCGCCGCGCTACTCTGGGGCCAACGTCCTGACTTTC. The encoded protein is CAISEPGAPRYSGANVLTF.

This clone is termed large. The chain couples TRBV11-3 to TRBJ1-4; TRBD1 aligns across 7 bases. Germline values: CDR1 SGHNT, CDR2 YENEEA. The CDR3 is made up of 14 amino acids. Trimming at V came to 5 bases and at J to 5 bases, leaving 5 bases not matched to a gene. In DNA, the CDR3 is TGTGCCAGCAGCCGGGGACAGACGAATGAAAAACTGTTTTTT. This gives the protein CASSRGQTNEKLFF.

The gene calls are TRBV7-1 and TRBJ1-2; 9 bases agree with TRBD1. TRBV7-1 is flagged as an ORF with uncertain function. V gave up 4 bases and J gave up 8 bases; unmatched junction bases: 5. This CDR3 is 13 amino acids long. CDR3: CASSLGTGSGYTF. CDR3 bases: TGTGCCAGCAGCTTAGGGACAGGGTCAGGCTACACCTTC.

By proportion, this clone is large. The CDR3 protein is CASRRLAGGSEQFF. The CDR3 DNA reads as TGTGCCAGCAGGAGACTAGCGGGGGGGAGTGAGCAGTTCTTC. V usage is TRBV11-3 and J usage is TRBJ2-1, with 14 nucleotides matching TRBD2. In germline, CDR1 is SGHNT, CDR2 YENEEA. Trimming removed 6 bases from V and 9 bases from J; junction bases left unmatched: 4. The CDR3 spans 14 residues. Looking up the rest from reference TRBV11-3 and TRBJ2-1 gives the full variable domain: EAGVVQSPRYKIIEKKQPVAFWCNPISGHNTLYWYLQNLGQGPELLIRYENEEAVDDSQLPKDRFSAERLKGVDSTLKIQPAELGDSAVYLCASRRLAGGSEQFFGPGTRLTVL.

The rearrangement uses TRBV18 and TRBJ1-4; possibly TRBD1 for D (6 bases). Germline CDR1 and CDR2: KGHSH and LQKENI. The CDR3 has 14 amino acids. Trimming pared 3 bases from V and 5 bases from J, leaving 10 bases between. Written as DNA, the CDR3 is TGTGCCAGCTCACCGACAGGACCAAATGAAAAACTGTTTTTT. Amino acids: CASSPTGPNEKLFF.

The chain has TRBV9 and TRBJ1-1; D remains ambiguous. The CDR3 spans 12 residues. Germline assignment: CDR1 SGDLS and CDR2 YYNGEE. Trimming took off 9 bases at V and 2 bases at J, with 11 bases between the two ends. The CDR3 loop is CATTTVNTEAFF. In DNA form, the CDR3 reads TGTGCCACCACTACAGTAAACACTGAAGCTTTCTTT.

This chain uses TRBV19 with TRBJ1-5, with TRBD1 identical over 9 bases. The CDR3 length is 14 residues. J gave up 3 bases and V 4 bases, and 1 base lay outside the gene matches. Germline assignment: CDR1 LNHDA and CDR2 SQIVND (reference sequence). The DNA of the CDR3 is TGTGCCAGTAGTAGGACAGGGGACAATCAGCCCCAGCATTTT. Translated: CASSRTGDNQPQHF.

Written as DNA, the CDR3 is TGTGCCAGCAGAACAGGGATTAGCGACACTGAAGCTTTCTTT. Protein product: CASRTGISDTEAFF. This chain uses TRBV6-8 with TRBJ1-1; tentatively, D is TRBD1 (6 bases). There are 14 residues in the CDR3. The V end lost 6 bases, the J end lost 3 bases, and 14 bases lay between the germline ends. CDR1 MNHGY and CDR2 SAAAGT come from the germline V gene.

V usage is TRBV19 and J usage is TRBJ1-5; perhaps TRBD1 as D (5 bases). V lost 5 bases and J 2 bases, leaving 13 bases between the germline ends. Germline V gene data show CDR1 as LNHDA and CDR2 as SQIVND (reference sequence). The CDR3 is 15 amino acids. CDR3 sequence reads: CASSQVGAGNQPQHF. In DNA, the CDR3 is TGTGCCAGTAGTCAGGTCGGGGCGGGCAATCAGCCCCAGCATTTT.

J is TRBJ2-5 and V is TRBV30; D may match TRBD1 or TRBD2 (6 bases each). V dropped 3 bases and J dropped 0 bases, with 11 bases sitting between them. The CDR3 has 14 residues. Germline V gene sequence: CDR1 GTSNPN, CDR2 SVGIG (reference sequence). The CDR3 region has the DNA TGTGCCTGGAGGGCAGGGGACTACCAAGAGACCCAGTACTTC. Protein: CAWRAGDYQETQYF.

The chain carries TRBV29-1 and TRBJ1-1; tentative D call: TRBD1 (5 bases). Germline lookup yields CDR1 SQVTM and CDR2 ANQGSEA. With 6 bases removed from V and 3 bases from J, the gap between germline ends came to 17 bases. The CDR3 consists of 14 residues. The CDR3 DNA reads TGCAGCGTGACTCCAGGGACCCTATACACTGAAGCTTTCTTT. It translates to CSVTPGTLYTEAFF.

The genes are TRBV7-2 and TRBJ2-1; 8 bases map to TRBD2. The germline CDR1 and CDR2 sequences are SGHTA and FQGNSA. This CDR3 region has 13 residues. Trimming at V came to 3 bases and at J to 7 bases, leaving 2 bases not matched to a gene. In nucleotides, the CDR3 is TGTGCCAGCAGCTTCCGGGAGGGGAATGAGCAGTTCTTC. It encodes CASSFREGNEQFF. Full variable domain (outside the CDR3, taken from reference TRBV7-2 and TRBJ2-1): GAGVSQSPSNKVTEKGKDVELRCDPISGHTALYWYRQSLGQGLEFLIYFQGNSAPDKSGLPSDRFSAERTGGSVSTLTIQRTQQEDSAVYLCASSFREGNEQFFGPGTRLTVL.

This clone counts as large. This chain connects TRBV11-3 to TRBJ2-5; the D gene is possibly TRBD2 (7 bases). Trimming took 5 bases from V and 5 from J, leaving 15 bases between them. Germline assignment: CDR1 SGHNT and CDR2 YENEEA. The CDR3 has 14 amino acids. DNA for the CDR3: TGTGCCAGCAGCCAAGTGGGGGGGCTGGAGACCCAGTACTTC. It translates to CASSQVGGLETQYF.

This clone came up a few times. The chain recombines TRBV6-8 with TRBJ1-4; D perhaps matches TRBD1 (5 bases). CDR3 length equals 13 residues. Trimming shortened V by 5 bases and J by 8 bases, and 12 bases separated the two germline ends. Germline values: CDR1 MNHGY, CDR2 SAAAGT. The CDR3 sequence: CASSAGPGEKLFF. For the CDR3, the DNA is TGTGCCAGCAGTGCAGGGCCGGGGGAAAAACTGTTTTTT.

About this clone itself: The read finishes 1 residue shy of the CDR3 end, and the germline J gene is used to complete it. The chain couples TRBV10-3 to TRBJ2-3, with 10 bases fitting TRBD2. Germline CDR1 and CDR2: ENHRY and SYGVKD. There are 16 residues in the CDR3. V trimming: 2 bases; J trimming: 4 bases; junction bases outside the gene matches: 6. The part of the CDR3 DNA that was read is TGTGCCATCAGTGAGCCAGCGGGGGGGCCCTCAGATACGCAGTAT. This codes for CAISEPAGGPSDTQY. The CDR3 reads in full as CAISEPAGGPSDTQYF.

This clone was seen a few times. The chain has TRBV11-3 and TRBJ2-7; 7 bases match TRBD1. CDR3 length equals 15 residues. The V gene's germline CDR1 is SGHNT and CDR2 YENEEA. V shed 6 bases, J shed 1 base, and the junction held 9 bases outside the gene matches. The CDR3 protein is CASRSRQGPSYEQYF. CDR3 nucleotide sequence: TGTGCCAGCAGATCAAGACAGGGCCCGTCCTACGAGCAGTACTTC.

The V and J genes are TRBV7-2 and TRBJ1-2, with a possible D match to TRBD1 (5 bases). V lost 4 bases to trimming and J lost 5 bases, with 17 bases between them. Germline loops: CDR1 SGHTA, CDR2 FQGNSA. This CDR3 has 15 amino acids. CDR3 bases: TGTGCCAGCAGCTCCTCGGGACGCAGGAATTATGGCTACACCTTC. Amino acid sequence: CASSSSGRRNYGYTF.

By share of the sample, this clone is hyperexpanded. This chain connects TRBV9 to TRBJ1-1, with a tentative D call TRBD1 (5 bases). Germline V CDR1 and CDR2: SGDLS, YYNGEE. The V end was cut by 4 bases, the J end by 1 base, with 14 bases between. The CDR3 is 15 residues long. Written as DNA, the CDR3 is TGTGCCAGCAGCACTATGCCGGGACCGAACACTGAAGCTTTCTTT. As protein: CASSTMPGPNTEAFF.

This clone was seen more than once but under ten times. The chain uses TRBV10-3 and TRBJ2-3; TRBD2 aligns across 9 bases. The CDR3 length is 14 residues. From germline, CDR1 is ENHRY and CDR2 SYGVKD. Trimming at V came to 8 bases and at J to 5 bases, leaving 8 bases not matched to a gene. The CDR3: CAIGPSGVGDTQYF. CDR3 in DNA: TGTGCCATCGGCCCTAGCGGGGTAGGAGATACGCAGTATTTT.

The CDR3 DNA reads TGTGCCAGCAGTTACTCGGGGCCGCAAGAGACCCAGTACTTC. Protein: CASSYSGPQETQYF. This chain links TRBV6-8 with TRBJ2-5, with D possibly TRBD1 on 5 matching bases. The CDR3 is 14 residues long. Germline CDR1 MNHGY, CDR2 SAAAGT. The V end was cut by 0 bases, the J end by 2 bases, with 7 bases between.

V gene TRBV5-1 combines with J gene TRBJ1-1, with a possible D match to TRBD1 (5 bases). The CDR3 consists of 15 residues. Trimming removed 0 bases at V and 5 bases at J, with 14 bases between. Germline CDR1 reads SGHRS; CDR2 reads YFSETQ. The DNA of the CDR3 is TGCGCCAGCAGCTTGGGTTTGGGGACCCCAACTGAAGCTTTCTTT. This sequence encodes CASSLGLGTPTEAFF.

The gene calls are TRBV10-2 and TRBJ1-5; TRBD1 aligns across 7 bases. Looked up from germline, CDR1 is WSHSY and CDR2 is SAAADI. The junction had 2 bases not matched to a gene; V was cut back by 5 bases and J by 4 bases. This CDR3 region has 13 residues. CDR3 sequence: CASSLGQNQPQHF. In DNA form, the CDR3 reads TGCGCCAGCAGTTTGGGACAGAATCAGCCCCAGCATTTT.

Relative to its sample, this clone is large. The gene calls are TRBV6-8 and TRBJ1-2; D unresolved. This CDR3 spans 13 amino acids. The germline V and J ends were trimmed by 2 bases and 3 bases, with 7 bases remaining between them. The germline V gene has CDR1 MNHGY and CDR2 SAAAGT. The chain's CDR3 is CASSYLKDYGYTF. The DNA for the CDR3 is TGTGCCAGCAGTTACCTTAAGGACTATGGCTACACCTTC.